This is a list of T cell receptor beta chains from one sample in a study of human T cells and chemical hapten exposure. TCRdb analysed the 5' RACE reads with MiXCR anew, one entry per CDR3 protein. The sample consists of more than 75,000 distinct CDR3 sequences, about 16% of them appearing once. The receptors shown here come from a female donor in good health. Each CDR3 is given with its conserved first and last residue. Fields, in order: clone size, J gene, D gene, CDR3 length, V gene, CDR3 DNA, CDR3 protein. The D gene is left open where the match is weak. Clone size is shown for a subset of rows, as once, few, many or a class of expanded clone.

clone size: few; J gene: TRBJ1-2; D gene: .; CDR3 length: 15; V gene: TRBV6-1; CDR3 DNA: TGTGCCAGCAGTGCCCACCCGACAGGAAGCTATGGCTACACCTTC; CDR3 protein: CASSAHPTGSYGYTF
clone size: .; J gene: TRBJ1-5; D gene: .; CDR3 length: 14; V gene: TRBV2; CDR3 DNA: TGTGCCAGCGGAGGGGGGGGGAGCAATCAGCCCCAGCATTTT; CDR3 protein: CASGGGGSNQPQHF
clone size: few; J gene: TRBJ2-1; D gene: TRBD2; CDR3 length: 13; V gene: TRBV29-1; CDR3 DNA: TGCAGCGTTGAGGGACTAGCGGCCAGTGAGCAGTTCTTC; CDR3 protein: CSVEGLAASEQFF
clone size: once; J gene: TRBJ1-6; D gene: .; CDR3 length: 13; V gene: TRBV12-3/TRBV12-4; CDR3 DNA: TGTGCCAGCAGTCCCGAAAGCTGGACACCCCTCCACTTT; CDR3 protein: CASSPESWTPLHF
clone size: few; J gene: TRBJ1-1; D gene: .; CDR3 length: 15; V gene: TRBV6-5; CDR3 DNA: TGTGCCAGCAGTTACTCGGCATACGGGTGGACTGAAGCTTTCTTT; CDR3 protein: CASSYSAYGWTEAFF
clone size: many; J gene: TRBJ1-5; D gene: .; CDR3 length: 11; V gene: TRBV10-3; CDR3 DNA: TGTGCCATAACGAGCAATCAGCCCCAGCATTTT; CDR3 protein: CAITSNQPQHF
clone size: .; J gene: TRBJ1-5; D gene: .; CDR3 length: 16; V gene: TRBV6-5; CDR3 DNA: TGTGCCAGTCGCGAGCTGGGCAACGGTGGCAATCAGCCCCAGCATTTT; CDR3 protein: CASRELGNGGNQPQHF
clone size: few; J gene: TRBJ1-2; D gene: TRBD1; CDR3 length: 14; V gene: TRBV5-1; CDR3 DNA: TGCGCCAGCAGCTTGGGAGGGGGCGCGTTGGACTACACCTTC; CDR3 protein: CASSLGGGALDYTF
clone size: few; J gene: TRBJ1-1; D gene: .; CDR3 length: 13; V gene: TRBV14; CDR3 DNA: TGTGCCAGCAGCCTAGGGAGGAGGACTGAAGCTTTCTTT; CDR3 protein: CASSLGRRTEAFF
clone size: many; J gene: TRBJ1-5; D gene: TRBD1; CDR3 length: 14; V gene: TRBV6-2/TRBV6-3; CDR3 DNA: TGTGCCAGCAGGGAGGACAGGGCGAATCAGCCCCAGCATTTT; CDR3 protein: CASREDRANQPQHF
clone size: many; J gene: TRBJ2-3; D gene: TRBD2; CDR3 length: 16; V gene: TRBV11-2; CDR3 DNA: TGTGCCAGCAGCTCCATCCGAGCGGGGTTGGGAGATACGCAGTATTTT; CDR3 protein: CASSSIRAGLGDTQYF
clone size: .; J gene: TRBJ2-6; D gene: .; CDR3 length: 17; V gene: TRBV6-2/TRBV6-3; CDR3 DNA: TGTGCCAGCAGCCCTAGTTGGGGGAGCTCTGGGGCCAACGTCCTGACTTTC; CDR3 protein: CASSPSWGSSGANVLTF
clone size: few; J gene: TRBJ1-4; D gene: .; CDR3 length: 14; V gene: TRBV29-1; CDR3 DNA: TGCAGCGTTGGAGGGGGGCAGACTAATGAAAAACTGTTTTTT; CDR3 protein: CSVGGGQTNEKLFF
clone size: .; J gene: TRBJ2-5; D gene: .; CDR3 length: 12; V gene: TRBV3-1; CDR3 DNA: TGTGCCAGCAGATCCCAGTCGGAGACCCAGTACTTC; CDR3 protein: CASRSQSETQYF
clone size: few; J gene: TRBJ2-2; D gene: .; CDR3 length: 16; V gene: TRBV6-5; CDR3 DNA: TGTGCCAGCAAAGGGAAGGGGAAGCGACCCCCCGGGGAGCTGTTTTTT; CDR3 protein: CASKGKGKRPPGELFF
clone size: few; J gene: TRBJ1-4; D gene: TRBD1; CDR3 length: 19; V gene: TRBV7-9; CDR3 DNA: TGTGCCAGCAGCTATCCTACCGGGACAGAGGAAACGCCGAGGGAAAAACTGTTTTTT; CDR3 protein: CASSYPTGTEETPREKLFF
clone size: few; J gene: TRBJ1-2; D gene: .; CDR3 length: 13; V gene: TRBV6-1; CDR3 DNA: TGTGCCAGCAGTATCCGGCTTAACTATGGCTACACCTTC; CDR3 protein: CASSIRLNYGYTF
clone size: few; J gene: TRBJ2-7; D gene: TRBD2; CDR3 length: 10; V gene: TRBV20-1; CDR3 DNA: TGCGCTAGCGGGATTTACGAGCAGTACTTC; CDR3 protein: CASGIYEQYF
clone size: few; J gene: TRBJ1-1; D gene: .; CDR3 length: 13; V gene: TRBV28; CDR3 DNA: TGTGCCAGCACTCTCGGTGGGAACACTGAAGCTTTCTTT; CDR3 protein: CASTLGGNTEAFF
clone size: many; J gene: TRBJ2-7; D gene: TRBD1; CDR3 length: 15; V gene: TRBV5-6; CDR3 DNA: TGTGCCAGCAGCTTAAGTCCGGGACAGGGTCGCGAGCAGTACTTC; CDR3 protein: CASSLSPGQGREQYF
clone size: few; J gene: TRBJ1-1; D gene: .; CDR3 length: 13; V gene: TRBV3-1; CDR3 DNA: TGTGCCAGCAGCCACCTAGACAGATCGCAAGCTTTCTTT; CDR3 protein: CASSHLDRSQAFF
clone size: .; J gene: TRBJ2-7; D gene: .; CDR3 length: 14; V gene: TRBV27; CDR3 DNA: TGTGCCAGCAGTTTTCGGCTAGCAGGCCACGAGCAGTACTTC; CDR3 protein: CASSFRLAGHEQYF
clone size: few; J gene: TRBJ1-1; D gene: TRBD1; CDR3 length: 14; V gene: TRBV20-1; CDR3 DNA: TGCAGTGCTAGAGATCTTAGGGGGCGAACTGAAGCTTTCTTT; CDR3 protein: CSARDLRGRTEAFF
clone size: .; J gene: TRBJ1-2; D gene: .; CDR3 length: 13; V gene: TRBV5-6; CDR3 DNA: TGTGCCAGCAGCTTGGGGCCGCCCTATGGCTACACCTTC; CDR3 protein: CASSLGPPYGYTF
clone size: .; J gene: TRBJ2-7; D gene: TRBD2; CDR3 length: 13; V gene: TRBV14; CDR3 DNA: TGTGCCAGTGCCCGGACTAGCGCCCACGAGCAGTACTTC; CDR3 protein: CASARTSAHEQYF
clone size: many; J gene: TRBJ2-6; D gene: .; CDR3 length: 13; V gene: TRBV10-3; CDR3 DNA: TGTGCCATCAATCCGGGTGGGGCCAACGTCCTGACTTTC; CDR3 protein: CAINPGGANVLTF
clone size: many; J gene: TRBJ1-1; D gene: TRBD1; CDR3 length: 15; V gene: TRBV6-6; CDR3 DNA: TGTGCCAGCACCCCAGGGGGGTCCGTGAACACTGAAGCTTTCTTT; CDR3 protein: CASTPGGSVNTEAFF
clone size: .; J gene: TRBJ2-1; D gene: .; CDR3 length: 15; V gene: TRBV7-2; CDR3 DNA: TGTGCCAGCAGCTTATCACCCCCCGGATACAATGAGCAGTTCTTC; CDR3 protein: CASSLSPPGYNEQFF
clone size: .; J gene: TRBJ2-5; D gene: TRBD1; CDR3 length: 14; V gene: TRBV6-5; CDR3 DNA: TGTGCCAGCAGTACGACAGGGGGCGGAGAGACCCAGTACTTC; CDR3 protein: CASSTTGGGETQYF
clone size: .; J gene: TRBJ1-1; D gene: TRBD1; CDR3 length: 15; V gene: TRBV6-4; CDR3 DNA: TGTGCCAGCCCCCCCGACAGGGGAGGGAACACTGAAGCTTTCTTT; CDR3 protein: CASPPDRGGNTEAFF
clone size: few; J gene: TRBJ2-3; D gene: TRBD2; CDR3 length: 11; V gene: TRBV6-4; CDR3 DNA: TGTGCCAGCAGTGACTGGGACTATTGGTATTTT; CDR3 protein: CASSDWDYWYF
clone size: .; J gene: TRBJ2-1; D gene: TRBD1; CDR3 length: 13; V gene: TRBV28; CDR3 DNA: TGTGCCAGCAGTTCTTACAGGGGCTATGAGCAGTTCTTC; CDR3 protein: CASSSYRGYEQFF
clone size: few; J gene: TRBJ2-3; D gene: .; CDR3 length: 13; V gene: TRBV2; CDR3 DNA: TGTGCGGAATGCCCGGGGGGCACAGATACGCAGTATTTT; CDR3 protein: CAECPGGTDTQYF